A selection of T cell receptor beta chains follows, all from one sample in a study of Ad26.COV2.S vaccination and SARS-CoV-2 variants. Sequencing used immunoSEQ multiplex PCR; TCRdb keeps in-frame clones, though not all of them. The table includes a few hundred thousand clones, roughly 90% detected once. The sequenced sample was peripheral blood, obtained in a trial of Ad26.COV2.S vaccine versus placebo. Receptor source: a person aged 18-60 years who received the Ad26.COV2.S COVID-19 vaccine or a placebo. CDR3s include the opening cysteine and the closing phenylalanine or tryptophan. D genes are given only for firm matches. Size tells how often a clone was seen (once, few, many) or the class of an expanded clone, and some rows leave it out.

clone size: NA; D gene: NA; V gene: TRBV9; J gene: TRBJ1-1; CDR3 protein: CASSGLGVGTEAFF; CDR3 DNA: TGTGCCAGCAGCGGACTTGGGGTCGGCACTGAAGCTTTCTTT
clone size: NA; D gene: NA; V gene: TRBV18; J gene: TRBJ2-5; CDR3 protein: CASSQGVQETQYF; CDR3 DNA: TGTGCCAGCTCTCAAGGGGTTCAGGAGACCCAGTACTTC
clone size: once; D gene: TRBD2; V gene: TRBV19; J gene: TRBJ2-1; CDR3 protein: CASSRAGVPYNEQFF; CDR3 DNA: TGTGCCAGTAGTAGGGCGGGAGTACCCTACAATGAGCAGTTCTTC
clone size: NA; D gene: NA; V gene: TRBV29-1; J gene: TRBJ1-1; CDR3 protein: CSVAPTQIEAFF; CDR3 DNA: TGCAGCGTTGCTCCAACCCAAATCGAAGCTTTCTTT
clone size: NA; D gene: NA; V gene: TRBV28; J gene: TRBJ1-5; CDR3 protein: CASSLSINQPQHF; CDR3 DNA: TGTGCCAGCAGTTTATCGATCAATCAGCCCCAGCATTTT
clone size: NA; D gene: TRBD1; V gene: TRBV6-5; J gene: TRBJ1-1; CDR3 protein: CASSFRGVAFF; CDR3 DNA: TGTGCCAGCAGTTTCAGGGGGGTAGCTTTCTTT
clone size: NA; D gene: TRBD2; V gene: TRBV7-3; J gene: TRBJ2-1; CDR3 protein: CASSTWTSHEQFF; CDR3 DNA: TGTGCCAGCAGCACCTGGACTAGTCATGAGCAGTTCTTC
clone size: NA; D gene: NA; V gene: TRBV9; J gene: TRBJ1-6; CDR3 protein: CASSVGGANSPLHF; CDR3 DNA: TGTGCCAGCAGCGTAGGGGGGGCCAATTCACCCCTCCACTTT
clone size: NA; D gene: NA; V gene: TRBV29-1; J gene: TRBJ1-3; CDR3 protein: CSVEDSDGRNTIYF; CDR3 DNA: TGCAGCGTTGAAGATTCTGACGGTCGAAACACCATATATTTT
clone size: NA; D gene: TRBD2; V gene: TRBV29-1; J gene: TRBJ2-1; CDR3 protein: CSVGPAFSGGAYNEQFF; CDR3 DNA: TGCAGCGTTGGCCCCGCTTTTAGCGGGGGGGCGTACAATGAGCAGTTCTTC
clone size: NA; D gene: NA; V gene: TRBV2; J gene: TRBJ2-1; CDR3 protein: CASRDSGTGYNEQFF; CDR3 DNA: TGTGCCAGCAGGGATTCCGGGACTGGATACAATGAGCAGTTCTTC
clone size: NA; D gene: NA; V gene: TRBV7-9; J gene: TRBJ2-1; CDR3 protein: CASSLLLTYNEQFF; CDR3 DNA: TGTGCCAGCAGCTTATTACTAACCTACAATGAGCAGTTCTTC
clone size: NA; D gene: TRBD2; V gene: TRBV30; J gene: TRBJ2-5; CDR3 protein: CAWSLPTGGPKETQYF; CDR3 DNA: TGTGCCTGGAGTCTCCCTACGGGAGGGCCGAAGGAGACCCAGTACTTC